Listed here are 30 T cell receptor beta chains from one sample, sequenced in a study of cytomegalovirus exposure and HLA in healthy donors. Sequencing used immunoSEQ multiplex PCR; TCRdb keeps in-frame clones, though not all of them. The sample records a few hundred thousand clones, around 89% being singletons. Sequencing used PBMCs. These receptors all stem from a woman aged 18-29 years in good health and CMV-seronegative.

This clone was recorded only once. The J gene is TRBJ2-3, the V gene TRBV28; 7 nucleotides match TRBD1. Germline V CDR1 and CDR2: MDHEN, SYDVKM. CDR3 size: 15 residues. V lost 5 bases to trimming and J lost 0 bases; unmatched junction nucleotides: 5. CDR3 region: CASSQDRLSTDTQYF. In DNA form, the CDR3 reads TGTGCCAGCAGTCAGGACAGGTTAAGCACAGATACGCAGTATTTT.

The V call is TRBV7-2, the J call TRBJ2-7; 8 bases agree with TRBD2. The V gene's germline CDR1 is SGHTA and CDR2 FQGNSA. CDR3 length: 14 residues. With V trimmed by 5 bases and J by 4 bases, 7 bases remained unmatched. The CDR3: CASSPKRGMYEQYF. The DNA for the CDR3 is TGTGCCAGCAGCCCTAAGCGGGGGATGTACGAGCAGTACTTC. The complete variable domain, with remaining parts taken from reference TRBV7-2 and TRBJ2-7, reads GAGVSQSPSNKVTEKGKDVELRCDPISGHTALYWYRQSLGQGLEFLIYFQGNSAPDKSGLPSDRFSAERTGGSVSTLTIQRTQQEDSAVYLCASSPKRGMYEQYFGPGTRLTVT.

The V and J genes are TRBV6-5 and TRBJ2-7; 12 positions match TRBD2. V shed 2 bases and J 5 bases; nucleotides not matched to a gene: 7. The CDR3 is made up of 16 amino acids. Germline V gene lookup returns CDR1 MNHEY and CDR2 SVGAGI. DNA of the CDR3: TGTGCCAGCAGTTACCGACTAGCGGGGGCCGGGGACGAGCAGTACTTC. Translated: CASSYRLAGAGDEQYF.

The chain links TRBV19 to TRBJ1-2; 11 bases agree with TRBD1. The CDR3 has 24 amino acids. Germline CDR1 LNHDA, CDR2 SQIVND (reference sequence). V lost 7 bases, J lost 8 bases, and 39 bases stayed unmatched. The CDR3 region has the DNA TGTGCCAGTATGGGCTTGATCGCGTCCCCACAAGAACGCGGACAGGGGGCGTTGCTTGGCGGCTACACCTTC. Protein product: CASMGLIASPQERGQGALLGGYTF.

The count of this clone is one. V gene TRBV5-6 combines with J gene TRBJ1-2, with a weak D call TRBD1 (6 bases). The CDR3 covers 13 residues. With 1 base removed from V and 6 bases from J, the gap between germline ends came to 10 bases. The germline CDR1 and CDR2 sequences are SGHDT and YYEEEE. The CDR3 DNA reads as TGTGCCAGCAGCTTGAACAGGGTTGATGGCTACACCTTC. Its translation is CASSLNRVDGYTF.

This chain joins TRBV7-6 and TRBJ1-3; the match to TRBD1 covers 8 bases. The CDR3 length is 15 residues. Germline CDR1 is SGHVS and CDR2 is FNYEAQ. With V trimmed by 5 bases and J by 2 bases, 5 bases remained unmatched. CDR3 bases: TGTGCCAGCAGCCACCCGACAGGGGCTGGAAACACCATATATTTT. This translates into CASSHPTGAGNTIYF.

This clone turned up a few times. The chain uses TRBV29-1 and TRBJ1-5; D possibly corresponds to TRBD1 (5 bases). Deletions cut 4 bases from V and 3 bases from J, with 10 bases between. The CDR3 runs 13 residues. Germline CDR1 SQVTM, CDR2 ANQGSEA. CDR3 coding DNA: TGCAGCGTTGGACAGACGCTCAATCAGCCCCAGCATTTT. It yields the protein CSVGQTLNQPQHF.

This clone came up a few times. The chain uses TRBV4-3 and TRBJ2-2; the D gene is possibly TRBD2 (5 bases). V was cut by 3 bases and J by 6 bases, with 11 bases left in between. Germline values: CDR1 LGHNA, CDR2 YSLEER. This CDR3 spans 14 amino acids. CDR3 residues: CASSQIEGPGELFF. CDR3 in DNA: TGCGCCAGCAGCCAGATTGAGGGCCCCGGGGAGCTGTTTTTT.

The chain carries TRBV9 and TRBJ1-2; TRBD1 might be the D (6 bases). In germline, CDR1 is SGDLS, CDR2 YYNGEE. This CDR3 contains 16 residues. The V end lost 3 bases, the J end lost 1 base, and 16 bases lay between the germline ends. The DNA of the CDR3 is TGTGCCAGCAGCGCTCTACTTGGACAGCTTAACTATGGCTACACCTTC. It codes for CASSALLGQLNYGYTF.

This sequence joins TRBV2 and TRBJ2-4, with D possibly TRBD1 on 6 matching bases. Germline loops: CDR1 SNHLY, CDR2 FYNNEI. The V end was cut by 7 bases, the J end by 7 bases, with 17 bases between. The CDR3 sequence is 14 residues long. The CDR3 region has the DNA TGTGCCAGCAATCTACAGGGAATAGGCAACATTCAGTACTTC. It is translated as CASNLQGIGNIQYF.

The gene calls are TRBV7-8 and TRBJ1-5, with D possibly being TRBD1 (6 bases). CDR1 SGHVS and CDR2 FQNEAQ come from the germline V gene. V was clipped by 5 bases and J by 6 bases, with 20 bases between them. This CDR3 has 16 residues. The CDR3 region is CASSPTREVRGQPQHF. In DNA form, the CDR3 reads TGTGCCAGCAGCCCCACACGGGAGGTCAGGGGTCAGCCCCAGCATTTT.

The CDR3 region is CASIRQAASGNTIYF. For the CDR3, the DNA is TGTGCCAGTATCCGACAGGCCGCCTCTGGAAACACCATATATTTT. This chain connects TRBV19 to TRBJ1-3, with a tentative D call TRBD1 (6 bases). This CDR3 region has 15 residues. The V end lost 7 bases, the J end lost 0 bases, and 13 bases lay between the germline ends. CDR1 is LNHDA and CDR2 is SQIVND in the germline V gene (reference sequence).

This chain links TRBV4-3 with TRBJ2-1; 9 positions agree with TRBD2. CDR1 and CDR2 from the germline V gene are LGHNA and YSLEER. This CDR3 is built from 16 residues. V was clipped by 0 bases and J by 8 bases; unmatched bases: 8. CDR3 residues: CASSQDLASGADEQFF. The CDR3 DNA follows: TGCGCCAGCAGCCAAGATCTGGCTAGCGGGGCGGATGAGCAGTTCTTC.

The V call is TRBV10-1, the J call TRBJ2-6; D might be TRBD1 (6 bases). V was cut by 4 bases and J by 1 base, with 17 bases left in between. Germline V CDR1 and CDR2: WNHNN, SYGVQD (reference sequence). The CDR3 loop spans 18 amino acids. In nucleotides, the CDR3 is TGCGCCAGCAGTGGAACAGGGCAAGCCGTGTCTGGGGCCAACGTCCTGACTTTC. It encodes CASSGTGQAVSGANVLTF.

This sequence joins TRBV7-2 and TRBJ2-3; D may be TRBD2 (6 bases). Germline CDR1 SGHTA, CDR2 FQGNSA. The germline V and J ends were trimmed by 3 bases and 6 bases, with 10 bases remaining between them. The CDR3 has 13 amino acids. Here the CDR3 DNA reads TGTGCCAGCAGCTTCGGGAGTTGGGATACGCAGTATTTT. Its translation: CASSFGSWDTQYF.

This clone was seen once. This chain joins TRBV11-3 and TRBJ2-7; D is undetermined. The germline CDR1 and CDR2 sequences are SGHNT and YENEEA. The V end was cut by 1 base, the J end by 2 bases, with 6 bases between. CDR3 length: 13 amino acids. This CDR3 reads CASSLGETYEQYF. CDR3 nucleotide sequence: TGTGCCAGCAGCTTAGGAGAAACCTACGAGCAGTACTTC. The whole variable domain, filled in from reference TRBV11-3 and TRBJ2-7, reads EAGVVQSPRYKIIEKKQPVAFWCNPISGHNTLYWYLQNLGQGPELLIRYENEEAVDDSQLPKDRFSAERLKGVDSTLKIQPAELGDSAVYLCASSLGETYEQYFGPGTRLTVT.

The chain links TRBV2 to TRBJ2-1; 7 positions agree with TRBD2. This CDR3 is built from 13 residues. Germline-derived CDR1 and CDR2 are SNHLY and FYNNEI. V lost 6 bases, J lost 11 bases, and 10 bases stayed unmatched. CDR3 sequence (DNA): TGTGCCAGCAGCCCCAGTCAGCGGGGTAAGCAGTTCTTC. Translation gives CASSPSQRGKQFF.

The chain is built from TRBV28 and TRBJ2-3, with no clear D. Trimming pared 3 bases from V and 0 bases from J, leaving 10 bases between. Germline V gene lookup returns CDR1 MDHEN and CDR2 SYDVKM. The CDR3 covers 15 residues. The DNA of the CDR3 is TGTGCCAGCAGTTTCGTCGGTCGAAGCACAGATACGCAGTATTTT. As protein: CASSFVGRSTDTQYF.

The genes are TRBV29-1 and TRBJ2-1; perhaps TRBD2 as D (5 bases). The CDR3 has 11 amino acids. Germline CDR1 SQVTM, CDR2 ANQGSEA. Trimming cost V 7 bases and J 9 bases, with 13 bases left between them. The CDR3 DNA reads TGCAGCGAAAAAGAACGGGGTGAGCAGTTCTTC. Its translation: CSEKERGEQFF.

The CDR3 nucleotides read TGTGCCAGCAGCTTAATGTACGGGACAGGGTATGGCTACACCTTC. Translation: CASSLMYGTGYGYTF. The chain joins TRBV7-9 to TRBJ1-2, with 9 bases aligning to TRBD1. J lost 5 bases, V lost 2 bases, and 6 bases had no gene match. The CDR3 length is 15 residues. Germline loops: CDR1 SEHNR, CDR2 FQNEAQ (reference sequence).

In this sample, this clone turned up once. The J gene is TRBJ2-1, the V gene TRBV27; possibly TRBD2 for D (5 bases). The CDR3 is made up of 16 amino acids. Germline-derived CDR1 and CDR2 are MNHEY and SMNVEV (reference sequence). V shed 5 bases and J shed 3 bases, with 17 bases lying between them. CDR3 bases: TGTGCCAGCAGTCTTTCGTCGCTAGCAATCTACAATGAGCAGTTCTTC. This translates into CASSLSSLAIYNEQFF.

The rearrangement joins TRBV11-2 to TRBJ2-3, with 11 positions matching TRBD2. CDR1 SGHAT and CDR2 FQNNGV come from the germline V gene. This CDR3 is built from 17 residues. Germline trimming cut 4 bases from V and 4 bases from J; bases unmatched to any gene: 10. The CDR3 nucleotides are TGTGCCAGCAGCTCGCTGATGACTAGCGGGGCCCCAGATACGCAGTATTTT. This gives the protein CASSSLMTSGAPDTQYF.

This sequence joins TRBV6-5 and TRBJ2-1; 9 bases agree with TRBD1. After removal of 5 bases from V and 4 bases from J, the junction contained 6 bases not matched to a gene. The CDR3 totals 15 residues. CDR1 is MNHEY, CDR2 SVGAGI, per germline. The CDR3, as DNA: TGTGCCAGCAGTCCTACAGGGGGCGCATACAATGAGCAGTTCTTC. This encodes CASSPTGGAYNEQFF.

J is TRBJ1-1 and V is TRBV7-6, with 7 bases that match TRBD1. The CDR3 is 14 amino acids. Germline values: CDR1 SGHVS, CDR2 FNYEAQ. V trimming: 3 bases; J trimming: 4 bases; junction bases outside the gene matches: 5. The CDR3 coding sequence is TGTGCCAGCAGCTTGAAGGGGGCTGGCACTGAAGCTTTCTTT. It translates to CASSLKGAGTEAFF.

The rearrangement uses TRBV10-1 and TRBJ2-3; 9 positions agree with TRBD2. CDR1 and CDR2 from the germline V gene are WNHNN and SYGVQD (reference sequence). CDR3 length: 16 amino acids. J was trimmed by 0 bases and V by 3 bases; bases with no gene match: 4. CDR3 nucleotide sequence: TGCGCCAGCAGTGATACTAGCGGGTCTAGCACAGATACGCAGTATTTT. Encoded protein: CASSDTSGSSTDTQYF.

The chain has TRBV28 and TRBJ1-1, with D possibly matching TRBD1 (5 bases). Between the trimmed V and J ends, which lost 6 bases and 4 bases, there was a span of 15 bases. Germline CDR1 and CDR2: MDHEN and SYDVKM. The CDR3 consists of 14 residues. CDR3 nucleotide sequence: TGTGCCAGCAGACCACCAACGGGGGGCACTGAAGCTTTCTTT. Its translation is CASRPPTGGTEAFF.

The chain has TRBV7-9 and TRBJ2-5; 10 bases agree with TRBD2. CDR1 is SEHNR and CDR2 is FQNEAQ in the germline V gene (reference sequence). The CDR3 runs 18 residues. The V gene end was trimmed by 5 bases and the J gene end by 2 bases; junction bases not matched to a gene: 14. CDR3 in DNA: TGTGCCAGCAGCATAGGGATCCCGGGACTAGCGAATCAAGAGACCCAGTACTTC. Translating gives CASSIGIPGLANQETQYF.

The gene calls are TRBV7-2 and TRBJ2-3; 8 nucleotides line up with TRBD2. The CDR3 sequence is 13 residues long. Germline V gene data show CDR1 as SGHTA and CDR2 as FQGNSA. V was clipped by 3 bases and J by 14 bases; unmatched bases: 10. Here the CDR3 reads CASSFGGGPSWYF. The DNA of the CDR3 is TGTGCCAGCAGCTTCGGCGGGGGGCCCAGTTGGTATTTT.

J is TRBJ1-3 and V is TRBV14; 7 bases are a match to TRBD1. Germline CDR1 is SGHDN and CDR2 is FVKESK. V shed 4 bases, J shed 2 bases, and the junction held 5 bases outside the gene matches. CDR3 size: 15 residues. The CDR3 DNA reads TGTGCCAGCAGCCCCTTAGACAGGGCTGGAAACACCATATATTTT. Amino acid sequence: CASSPLDRAGNTIYF.

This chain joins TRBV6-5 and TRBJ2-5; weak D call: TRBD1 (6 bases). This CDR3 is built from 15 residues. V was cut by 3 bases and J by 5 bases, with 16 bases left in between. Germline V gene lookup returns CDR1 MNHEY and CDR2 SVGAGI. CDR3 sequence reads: CASSYLIQGWETQYF. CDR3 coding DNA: TGTGCCAGCAGTTATCTGATACAGGGTTGGGAGACCCAGTACTTC.